This T cell receptor beta chain stems from a study of control samples from healthy donors and cancer patients. Using immunoSEQ multiplex PCR, the repertoire was profiled, and TCRdb retains in-frame clones only, with some absent. The sample lists roughly 94,000 clones, about 88% occurring once. The CDR3 is 15 amino acids. J lost 6 bases, V lost 4 bases, and 8 bases had no gene match. CDR1 SNHLY and CDR2 FYNNEI come from the germline V gene. V is TRBV2 and J is TRBJ2-1; 8 nucleotides agree with TRBD2. The material sequenced was PBMCs. This clonotype was obtained from a man aged 65 to 85 with lung cancer. The CDR3 DNA follows: TGTGCCAGCAGTGGGGGACTAGTAAATTCCAATGAGCAGTTCTTC. Translating it yields CASSGGLVNSNEQFF.